The T cell receptor beta chain described here comes from a study of Ad26.COV2.S vaccination and SARS-CoV-2 variants. Overall study context: Vaccine-arm donor from the placebo-controlled COV1001 Ad26.COV2.S trial.

This sample's treatment: around 19 received Ad26.COV2.S at low or high dose, single or two shots; roughly 5 received placebo; per-sample allocation not given. Sampling was done on day 63 after the first vaccine or placebo injection. Profiled with immunoSEQ multiplex PCR; TCRdb holds only in-frame clones, not every one. Altogether 350,000 to 500,000 clones are present, approximately 92% being singletons, with the ten largest covering roughly an eighth. This CDR3 has 16 amino acids. Germline CDR1 is LNHDA and CDR2 is SQIVND (reference sequence). V was cut by 1 base and J by 0 bases, with 12 bases left in between. This clone was observed once.

The TCR originated in a person between 18 and 65 years old who received the Ad26.COV2.S COVID-19 vaccine or a placebo. The V gene is TRBV19, the J gene TRBJ1-1, with D possibly TRBD1 on 6 matching bases. Sequences were derived from peripheral blood, sampled in a trial of Ad26.COV2.S vaccine versus placebo. CDR3 sequence reads: CASSIGGWGLNTEAFF. The CDR3 DNA follows: TGTGCCAGTAGTATAGGGGGTTGGGGGCTGAACACTGAAGCTTTCTTT.